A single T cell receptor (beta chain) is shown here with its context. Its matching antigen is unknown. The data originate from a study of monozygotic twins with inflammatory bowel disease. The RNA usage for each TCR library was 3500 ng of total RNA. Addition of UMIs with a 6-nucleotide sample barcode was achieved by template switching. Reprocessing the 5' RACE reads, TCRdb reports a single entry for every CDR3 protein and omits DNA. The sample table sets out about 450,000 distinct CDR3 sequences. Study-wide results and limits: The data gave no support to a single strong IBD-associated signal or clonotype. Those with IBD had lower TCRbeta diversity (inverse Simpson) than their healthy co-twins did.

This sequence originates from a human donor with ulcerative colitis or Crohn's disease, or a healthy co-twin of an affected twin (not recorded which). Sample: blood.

The CDR3 sequence: CASTPLLARSDTQYF. The J gene is TRBJ2-3, the V gene TRBV7-9. The germline CDR1 and CDR2 sequences are SEHNR and FQNEAQ (reference sequence). The CDR3 spans 15 residues.